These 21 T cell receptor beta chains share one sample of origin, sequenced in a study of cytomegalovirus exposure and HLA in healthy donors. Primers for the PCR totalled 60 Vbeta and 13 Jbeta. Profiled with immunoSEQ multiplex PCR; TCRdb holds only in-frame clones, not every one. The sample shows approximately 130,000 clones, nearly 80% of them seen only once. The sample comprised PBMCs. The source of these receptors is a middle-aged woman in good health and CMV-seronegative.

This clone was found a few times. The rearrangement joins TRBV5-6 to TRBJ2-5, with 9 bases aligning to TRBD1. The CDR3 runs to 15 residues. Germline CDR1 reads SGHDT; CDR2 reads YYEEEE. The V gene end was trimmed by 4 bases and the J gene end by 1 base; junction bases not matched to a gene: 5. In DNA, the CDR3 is TGTGCCAGCAGCATTCTGACAGGGGGCCAAGAGACCCAGTACTTC. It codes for CASSILTGGQETQYF.

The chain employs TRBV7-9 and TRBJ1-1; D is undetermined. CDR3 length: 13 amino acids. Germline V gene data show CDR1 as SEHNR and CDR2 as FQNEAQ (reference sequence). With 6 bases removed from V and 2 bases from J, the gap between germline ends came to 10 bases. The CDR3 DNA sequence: TGTGCCAGCAGACACAAAAGAAACACTGAAGCTTTCTTT. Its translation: CASRHKRNTEAFF.

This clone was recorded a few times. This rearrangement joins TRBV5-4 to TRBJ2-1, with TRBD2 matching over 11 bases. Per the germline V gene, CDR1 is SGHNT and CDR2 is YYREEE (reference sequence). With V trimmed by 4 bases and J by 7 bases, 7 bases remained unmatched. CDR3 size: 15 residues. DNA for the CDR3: TGTGCCAGCAGCCCTAGCGGGGGGCTCAGGAATGAGCAGTTCTTC. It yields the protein CASSPSGGLRNEQFF.

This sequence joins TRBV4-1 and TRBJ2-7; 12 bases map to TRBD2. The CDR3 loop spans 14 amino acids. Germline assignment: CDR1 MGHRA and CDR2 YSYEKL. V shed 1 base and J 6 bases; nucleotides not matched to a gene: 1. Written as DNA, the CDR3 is TGCGCCAGCAGCCAAGGACTAGCGGGAGTCGAGCAGTACTTC. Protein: CASSQGLAGVEQYF.

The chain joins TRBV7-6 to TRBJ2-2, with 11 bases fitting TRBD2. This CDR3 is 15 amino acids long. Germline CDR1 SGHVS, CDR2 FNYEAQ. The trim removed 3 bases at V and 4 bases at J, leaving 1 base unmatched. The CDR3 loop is CASSLGLAATGELFF. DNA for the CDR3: TGTGCCAGCAGCTTGGGACTAGCGGCCACCGGGGAGCTGTTTTTT. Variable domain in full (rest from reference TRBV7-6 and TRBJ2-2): GAGVSQSPRYKVTKRGQDVALRCDPISGHVSLYWYRQALGQGPEFLTYFNYEAQQDKSGLPNDRFSAERPEGSISTLTIQRTEQRDSAMYRCASSLGLAATGELFFGEGSRLTVL.

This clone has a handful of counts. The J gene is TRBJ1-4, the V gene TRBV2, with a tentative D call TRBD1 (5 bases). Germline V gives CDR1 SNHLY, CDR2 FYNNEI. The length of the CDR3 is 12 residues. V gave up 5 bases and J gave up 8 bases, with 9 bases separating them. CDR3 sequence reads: CASSPTVEKLFF. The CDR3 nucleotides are TGTGCCAGCAGTCCGACAGTGGAAAAACTGTTTTTT.

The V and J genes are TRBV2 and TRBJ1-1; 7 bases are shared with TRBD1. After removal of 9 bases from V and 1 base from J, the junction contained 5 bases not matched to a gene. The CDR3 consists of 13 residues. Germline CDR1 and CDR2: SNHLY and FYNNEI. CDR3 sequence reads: CARIGTANTEAFF. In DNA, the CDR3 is TGTGCCAGAATCGGGACAGCGAACACTGAAGCTTTCTTT.

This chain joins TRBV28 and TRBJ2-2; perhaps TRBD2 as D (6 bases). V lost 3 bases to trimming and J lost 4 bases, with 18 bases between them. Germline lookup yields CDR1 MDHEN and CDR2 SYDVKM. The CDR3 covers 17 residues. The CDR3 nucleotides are TGTGCCAGCAGTTTTTGGCGGGGAAGGAAAGGCACCGGGGAGCTGTTTTTT. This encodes CASSFWRGRKGTGELFF.

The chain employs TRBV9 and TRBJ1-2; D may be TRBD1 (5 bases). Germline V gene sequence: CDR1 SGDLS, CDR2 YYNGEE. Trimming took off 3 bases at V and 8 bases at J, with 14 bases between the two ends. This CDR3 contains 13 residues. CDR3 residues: CASSAYGAGGYTF. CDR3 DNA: TGTGCCAGCAGCGCCTATGGGGCGGGGGGCTACACCTTC.

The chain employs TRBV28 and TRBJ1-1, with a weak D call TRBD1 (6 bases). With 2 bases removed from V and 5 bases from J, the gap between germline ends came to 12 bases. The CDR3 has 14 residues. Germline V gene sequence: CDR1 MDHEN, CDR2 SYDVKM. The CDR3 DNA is TGTGCCAGCAGTTTAGGGGGGGCGCGGACTGAAGCTTTCTTT. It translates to CASSLGGARTEAFF.

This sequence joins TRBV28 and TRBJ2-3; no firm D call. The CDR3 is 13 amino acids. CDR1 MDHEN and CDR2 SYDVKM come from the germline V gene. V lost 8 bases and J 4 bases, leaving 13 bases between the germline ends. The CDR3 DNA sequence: TGTGCCAGCTCCCCCCCTGGGCCAGATACGCAGTATTTT. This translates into CASSPPGPDTQYF.

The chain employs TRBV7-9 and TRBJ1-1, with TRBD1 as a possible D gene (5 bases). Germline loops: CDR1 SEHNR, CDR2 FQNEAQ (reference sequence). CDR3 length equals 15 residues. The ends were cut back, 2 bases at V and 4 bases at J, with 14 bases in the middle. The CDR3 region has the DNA TGTGCCAGCAGCTTACACTCAGGGCAGAGCACTGAAGCTTTCTTT. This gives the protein CASSLHSGQSTEAFF.

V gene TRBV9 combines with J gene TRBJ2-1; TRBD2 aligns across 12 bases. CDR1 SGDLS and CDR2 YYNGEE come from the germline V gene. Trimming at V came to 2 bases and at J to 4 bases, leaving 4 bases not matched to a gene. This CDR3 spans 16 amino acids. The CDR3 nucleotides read TGTGCCAGCAGCGTTGGTCTAGCGGGAGGGTACAATGAGCAGTTCTTC. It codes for CASSVGLAGGYNEQFF.

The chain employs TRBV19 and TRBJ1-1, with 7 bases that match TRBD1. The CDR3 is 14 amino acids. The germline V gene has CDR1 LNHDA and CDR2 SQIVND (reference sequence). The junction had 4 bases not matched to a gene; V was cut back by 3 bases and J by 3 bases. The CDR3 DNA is TGTGCCAGTAGTATGGCCAGGGGGGACACTGAAGCTTTCTTT. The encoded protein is CASSMARGDTEAFF.

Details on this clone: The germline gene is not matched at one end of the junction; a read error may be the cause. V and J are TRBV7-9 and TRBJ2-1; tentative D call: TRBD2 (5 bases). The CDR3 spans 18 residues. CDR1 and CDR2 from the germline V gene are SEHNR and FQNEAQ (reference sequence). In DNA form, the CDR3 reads TGTTCCAGCAGCTTACCCTCTTATGGGAGTTTGGTCGAGAGTGAGCAGTTCTTC. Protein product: CSSSLPSYGSLVESEQFF.

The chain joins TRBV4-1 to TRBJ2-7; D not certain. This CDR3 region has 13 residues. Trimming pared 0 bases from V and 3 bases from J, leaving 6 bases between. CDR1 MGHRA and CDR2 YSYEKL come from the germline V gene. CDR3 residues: CASSQEAFYEQYF. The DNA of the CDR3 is TGCGCCAGCAGCCAAGAGGCCTTCTACGAGCAGTACTTC.

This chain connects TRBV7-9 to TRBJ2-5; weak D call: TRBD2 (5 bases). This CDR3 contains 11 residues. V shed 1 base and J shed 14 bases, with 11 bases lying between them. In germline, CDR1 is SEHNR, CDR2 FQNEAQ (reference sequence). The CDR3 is CASSLGPAGYF. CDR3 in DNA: TGTGCCAGCAGCTTAGGCCCTGCGGGTTACTTC.

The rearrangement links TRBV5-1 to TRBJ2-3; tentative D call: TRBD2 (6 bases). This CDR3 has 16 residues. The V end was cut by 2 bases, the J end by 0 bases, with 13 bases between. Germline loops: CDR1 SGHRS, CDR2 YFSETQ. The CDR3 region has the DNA TGCGCCAGCAGCTTTAGCGGAGGCCGCAGCACAGATACGCAGTATTTT. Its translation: CASSFSGGRSTDTQYF.

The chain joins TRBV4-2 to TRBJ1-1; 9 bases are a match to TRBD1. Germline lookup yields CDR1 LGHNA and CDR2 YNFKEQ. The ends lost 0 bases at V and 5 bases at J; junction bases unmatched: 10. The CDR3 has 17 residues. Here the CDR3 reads CASSQDPARTGDTEAFF. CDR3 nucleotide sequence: TGTGCCAGCAGCCAAGATCCTGCTCGGACAGGGGATACTGAAGCTTTCTTT.

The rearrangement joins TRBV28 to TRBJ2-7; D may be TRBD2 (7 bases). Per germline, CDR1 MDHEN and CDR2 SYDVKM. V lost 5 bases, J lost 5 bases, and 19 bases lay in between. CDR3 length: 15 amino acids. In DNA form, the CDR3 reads TGTGCCAGCAGTCCGCCAGTGGGGGGGGACAACGAGCAGTACTTC. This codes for CASSPPVGGDNEQYF.

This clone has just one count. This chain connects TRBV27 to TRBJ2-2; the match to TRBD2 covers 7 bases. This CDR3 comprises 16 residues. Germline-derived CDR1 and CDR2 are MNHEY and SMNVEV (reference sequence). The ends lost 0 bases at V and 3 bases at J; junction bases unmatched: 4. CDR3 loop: CASSLSLGRDTGELFF. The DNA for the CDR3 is TGTGCCAGCAGTTTATCGCTGGGGAGGGACACCGGGGAGCTGTTTTTT.